One and the same sample provided the 9 T cell receptor beta chains below, sequenced in a study of PD-1 blockade in mismatch repair-deficient tumors. TCRdb keeps only in-frame clones here, not all; method: immunoSEQ multiplex PCR. The sample lists about 19,000 clones, around 79% seen once, with roughly 1.4% in the top ten. The sequenced sample was PBMCs, obtained 52 weeks after starting pembrolizumab. The origin of the receptors is an adult with mismatch repair-deficient cancer.

This sequence joins TRBV7-2 and TRBJ2-7, with TRBD2 matching 8 bases. After removal of 4 bases from V and 12 bases from J, the junction contained 11 bases not matched to a gene. Germline CDR1 SGHTA, CDR2 FQGNSA. The CDR3 sequence is 13 residues long. The CDR3 is CASSSRRGGGGYF. The CDR3 coding sequence is TGTGCCAGCAGCTCCCGCCGGGGGGGAGGGGGGTACTTC.

The CDR3, as DNA: TGTGCCAGTAGGCCTGACAGGGCTTCACCCCTCCACTTT. The encoded protein is CASRPDRASPLHF. This chain joins TRBV19 and TRBJ1-6; 7 bases agree with TRBD1. The germline CDR1 and CDR2 sequences are LNHDA and SQIVND (reference sequence). With V trimmed by 6 bases and J by 9 bases, 5 bases remained unmatched. The CDR3 totals 13 residues.

The chain combines TRBV18 with TRBJ2-2; 7 bases align to TRBD1. V was pared by 6 bases and J by 6 bases, with 7 bases of the junction left unmatched. The CDR3 length is 14 residues. The V gene's germline CDR1 is KGHSH and CDR2 LQKENI. CDR3 in amino acids: CASSPTGWSGELFF. The CDR3 DNA follows: TGTGCCAGCTCGCCGACAGGGTGGTCCGGGGAGCTGTTTTTT.

The count of this clone is one. The V gene is TRBV6-4, the J gene TRBJ2-5; 12 nucleotides match TRBD2. J was trimmed by 2 bases and V by 4 bases; bases with no gene match: 5. CDR1 is MRHNA and CDR2 is SNTAGT in the germline V gene. The CDR3 contains 16 residues. CDR3 sequence (DNA): TGTGCCAGCAGTGTACTAGCGGGAGGCCTACAAGAGACCCAGTACTTC. Encoded protein: CASSVLAGGLQETQYF.

The chain joins TRBV7-2 to TRBJ2-6; a possible D gene is TRBD2 (6 bases). The CDR3 totals 15 residues. V lost 5 bases to trimming and J lost 2 bases, with 10 bases between them. Germline values: CDR1 SGHTA, CDR2 FQGNSA. The CDR3 region is CASSRPGAGANVLTF. CDR3 in DNA: TGTGCCAGCAGCCGCCCGGGGGCTGGGGCCAACGTCCTGACTTTC. The whole variable domain, remainder taken from reference TRBV7-2 and TRBJ2-6, is GAGVSQSPSNKVTEKGKDVELRCDPISGHTALYWYRQSLGQGLEFLIYFQGNSAPDKSGLPSDRFSAERTGGSVSTLTIQRTQQEDSAVYLCASSRPGAGANVLTFGAGSRLTVL.

The chain uses TRBV28 and TRBJ2-7; 7 bases agree with TRBD2. The trim removed 7 bases at V and 2 bases at J, leaving 8 bases unmatched. The CDR3 consists of 14 residues. Germline V gene lookup returns CDR1 MDHEN and CDR2 SYDVKM. The CDR3 region has the DNA TGTGCCAGCACCTCCGGGGGGAATACCTACGAGCAGTACTTC. The encoded protein is CASTSGGNTYEQYF.

This sequence joins TRBV5-1 and TRBJ2-2; D is perhaps TRBD1 (6 bases). With 0 bases removed from V and 0 bases from J, the gap between germline ends came to 6 bases. This CDR3 has 15 residues. CDR1 is SGHRS, CDR2 YFSETQ, per germline. The CDR3 is CASSLGTANTGELFF. CDR3 nucleotide sequence: TGCGCCAGCAGCTTGGGGACAGCGAACACCGGGGAGCTGTTTTTT.

The V and J genes are TRBV27 and TRBJ1-4; no clear D. CDR1 is MNHEY, CDR2 SMNVEV, per germline (reference sequence). Trimming removed 0 bases from V and 4 bases from J, with 9 bases in between. The CDR3 runs to 15 residues. The CDR3 sequence: CASSLSNSINEKLFF. The CDR3 nucleotides are TGTGCCAGCAGTTTATCCAACAGCATTAATGAAAAACTGTTTTTT.

The count of this clone is one. The chain couples TRBV5-1 to TRBJ1-5; D is uncertain. This CDR3 contains 14 residues. Germline-derived CDR1 and CDR2 are SGHRS and YFSETQ. Trimming pared 4 bases from V and 0 bases from J, leaving 8 bases between. CDR3: CASSSGDSNQPQHF. CDR3 nucleotides: TGCGCCAGCAGCAGCGGAGATAGCAATCAGCCCCAGCATTTT.